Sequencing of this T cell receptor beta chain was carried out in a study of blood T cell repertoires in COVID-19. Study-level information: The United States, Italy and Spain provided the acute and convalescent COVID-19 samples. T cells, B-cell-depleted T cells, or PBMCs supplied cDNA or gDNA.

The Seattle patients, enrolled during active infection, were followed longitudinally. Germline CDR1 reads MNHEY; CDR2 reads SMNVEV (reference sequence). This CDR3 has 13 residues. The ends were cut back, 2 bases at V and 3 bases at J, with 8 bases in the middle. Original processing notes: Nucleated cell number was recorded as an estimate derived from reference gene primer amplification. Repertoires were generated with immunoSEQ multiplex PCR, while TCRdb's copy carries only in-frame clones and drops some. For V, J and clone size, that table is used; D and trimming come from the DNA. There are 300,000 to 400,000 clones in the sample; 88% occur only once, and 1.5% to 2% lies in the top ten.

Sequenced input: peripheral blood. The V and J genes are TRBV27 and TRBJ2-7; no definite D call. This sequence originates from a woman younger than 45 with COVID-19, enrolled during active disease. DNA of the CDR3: TGTGCCAGCAGTTTAGGCAGTGACTACGAGCAGTACTTC. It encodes CASSLGSDYEQYF.